This T cell receptor beta chain emerged from a study of T cells in Graves' hyperthyroidism and ophthalmopathy. Exclusion of a patient resulted from uncontrolled infection, other autoimmune disease, pregnancy or lactation. This clonotype was seen repeatedly, ten times or more. V lost 3 bases and J 4 bases, leaving 10 bases between the germline ends. From germline, CDR1 is SEHNR and CDR2 FQNEAQ (reference sequence). The CDR3 is 13 amino acids. Amplification targeted TCR beta CDR3 regions from RNA transcripts. HTBI primers were employed in a first-round RT-PCR of the TCR CDR3. TCRdb redid the calling of the multiplex PCR reads with MiXCR, one entry per CDR3 protein. The repertoire has approximately 210,000 distinct CDR3 sequences, more than 15% of them found once; the top ten carry approximately 50%.

V gene TRBV7-9 combines with J gene TRBJ2-7; D possibly corresponds to TRBD1 (6 bases). The receptor's source is a man aged 50-59 years with Graves' hyperthyroidism. What was sequenced was blood. Here the CDR3 DNA reads TGTGCCAGCAGCTTCAGGGGCGGTTACGAGCAGTACTTC. It encodes CASSFRGGYEQYF.